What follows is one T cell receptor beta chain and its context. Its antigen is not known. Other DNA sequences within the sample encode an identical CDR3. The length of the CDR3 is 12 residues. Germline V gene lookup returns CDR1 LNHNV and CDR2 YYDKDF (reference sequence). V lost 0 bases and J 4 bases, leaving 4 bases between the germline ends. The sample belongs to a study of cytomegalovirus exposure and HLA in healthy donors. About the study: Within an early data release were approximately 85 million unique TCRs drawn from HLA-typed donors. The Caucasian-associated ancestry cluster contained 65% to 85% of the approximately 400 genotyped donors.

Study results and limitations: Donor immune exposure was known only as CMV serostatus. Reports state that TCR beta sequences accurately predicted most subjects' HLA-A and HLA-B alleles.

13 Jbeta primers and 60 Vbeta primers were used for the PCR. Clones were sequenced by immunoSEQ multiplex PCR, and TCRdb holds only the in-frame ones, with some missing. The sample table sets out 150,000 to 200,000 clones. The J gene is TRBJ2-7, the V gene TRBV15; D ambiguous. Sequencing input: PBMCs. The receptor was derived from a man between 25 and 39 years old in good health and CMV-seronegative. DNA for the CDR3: TGTGCCACCAGCAGAGATCGTTACGAGCAGTACTTC. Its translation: CATSRDRYEQYF.